This T cell receptor (beta chain) is drawn from a study of blood T cell repertoires in COVID-19. Study at large: T cells, B-cell-depleted T cells, or PBMCs supplied cDNA or gDNA.

Germline V gene lookup returns CDR1 SGHRS and CDR2 YFSETQ. The length of the CDR3 is 13 residues. Trimming cost V 0 bases and J 3 bases, with 7 bases left between them. As originally analysed: Researchers report that nucleated cell counts were estimated from reference gene primer amplification. Some clones are missing from TCRdb's copy, which holds only in-frame ones; the method was immunoSEQ multiplex PCR. V, J and clone size were drawn from that table, and D and trimming were deduced from the DNA. The sample yields around 140,000 clones, about nine tenths seen once. The chain carries TRBV5-1 and TRBJ2-7, with D possibly matching TRBD1 (6 bases). Source material: peripheral blood. The clonotype was recovered from a human donor in a cohort sampled during active COVID-19. DNA of the CDR3: TGCGCCAGCAGCTTGGCCAGGGGCTACGAGCAGTACTTC. As protein: CASSLARGYEQYF.